This TCR beta chain was profiled in a study of T cells after somatic rescue of genetic block. The method was immunoSEQ multiplex PCR; TCRdb's version includes in-frame clones alone and lacks a portion of them. Among approximately 58,000 clones listed, 90% to 96% were seen once. The CDR3 totals 15 residues. The V gene's germline CDR1 is SEHNR and CDR2 FQNEAQ (reference sequence). Trimming stripped 4 bases from V and 2 bases from J, with 11 bases between. The origin of this receptor is a child younger than two. J is TRBJ2-2 and V is TRBV7-9; TRBD1 is a possible D gene (5 bases). The sample comprised peripheral blood mononuclear cells (PBMCs). In DNA, the CDR3 is TGTGCCAGCAGCTATTGGGGCAGTAACACCGGGGAGCTGTTTTTT. Translation gives CASSYWGSNTGELFF.